In this sample, the clone carrying this T cell receptor (beta chain) turned up a few times. What it recognizes is unknown. The PCR was carried out with 60 Vbeta primers and 13 Jbeta primers. Clones were sequenced by immunoSEQ multiplex PCR, and TCRdb holds only the in-frame ones, with some missing. The sample carries around 120,000 clones, about 80% recorded once. The data are from a study of cytomegalovirus exposure and HLA in healthy donors. Points from the study as a whole: The classifier was said to identify cytomegalovirus status with high specificity and sensitivity. TCR beta sequences reportedly predicted the HLA-A and HLA-B alleles of most subjects accurately. The number of N-insertions in an Asian-associated ancestry cluster was reportedly below the 666-donor mean in a later analysis.

Per the germline V gene, CDR1 is LNHDA and CDR2 is SQIVND (reference sequence). Trimming cost V 1 base and J 5 bases; bases outside gene matches: 13. CDR3 length equals 18 residues. The receptor was isolated from a woman between 40 and 55 years old in good health and CMV-seronegative. The J gene is TRBJ2-2, the V gene TRBV19; 7 bases match TRBD2. Material for sequencing was PBMCs. As DNA, the CDR3 is TGTGCCAGTAGTATAGGGGGAGGGCCTGCTAGAGATACCGGGGAGCTGTTTTTT. Protein product: CASSIGGGPARDTGELFF.